This entry describes one T cell receptor (beta chain). CDR1 is SGHTA and CDR2 is FQGNSA in the germline V gene. Trimming cost V 1 base and J 0 bases, with 12 bases left between them. The CDR3 is 16 amino acids. This sample was taken from a study of cytomegalovirus exposure and HLA in healthy donors. Among the donors, all were healthy bone marrow donors. PCR involved 60 Vbeta and 13 Jbeta primers. The data were produced by immunoSEQ multiplex PCR, yet TCRdb's version contains in-frame clones alone and is incomplete. This repertoire comprises fewer than 150,000 clones; its ten largest clones make up about 2.5%.

The chain couples TRBV7-2 to TRBJ1-2, with D perhaps TRBD1 (5 bases). Sequencing was carried out using PBMCs. The receptor's source is a man in his forties in good health and CMV-seronegative. The CDR3, as DNA: TGTGCCAGCAGCTTAGGGGGCAGGGATGCTAACTATGGCTACACCTTC. Protein sequence: CASSLGGRDANYGYTF.